This T cell receptor beta chain was observed in a study of blood T cell repertoires in COVID-19. Study at large: Italy, Spain and the United States were the sources of the convalescent and acute COVID-19 samples. Sources were T cells, B-cell-depleted T cells, or PBMCs; the material itself was cDNA or gDNA.

A few counts support this clone. Authors' processing steps: Amplifying reference gene primers gave estimates of nucleated cell counts. Profiled with immunoSEQ multiplex PCR; TCRdb holds only in-frame clones, not every one. V and J calls and clone size are as listed in that table; D and trimming were resolved from the DNA. There are 130,000 to 150,000 clones in the sample; around 91% occur only once, and 2.5% to 3.5% lies in the top ten. This CDR3 region has 13 residues. Germline V gene data show CDR1 as KGHSH and CDR2 as LQKENI. Trimming shortened V by 3 bases and J by 2 bases, and 6 bases separated the two germline ends.

This receptor was identified in a woman in her fifties or sixties with active COVID-19. The sequenced sample was peripheral blood. J is TRBJ2-3 and V is TRBV18; the D gene is possibly TRBD2 (5 bases). The CDR3 is CASSPGNTDTQYF. The CDR3 nucleotides read TGTGCCAGCTCACCCGGGAACACAGATACGCAGTATTTT.